A selection of T cell receptor beta chains follows, all from one sample in a study of T cell responses to AZD1222 COVID-19 vaccine. Some clones are missing from TCRdb's copy, which holds only in-frame ones; the method was immunoSEQ multiplex PCR. The profile shows nearly 110,000 clones, around 92% of them singletons. Here the sequenced sample was peripheral blood, taken on day 0 of AZD1222 vaccination. The receptors were sampled from an adult in good health. The CDR3 runs from the conserved cysteine through the conserved F or W. D genes are given only for firm matches. Rows give clone size only sometimes, using once, few, many, or a class for an expanded clone.

v_gene: TRBV14
abundance: -
j_gene: TRBJ1-1
d_gene: -
CDR3nt: TGTGCCAGCAGCCAAGTAGTGGGTTTGCACACTGAAGCTTTCTTT
CDR3aa: CASSQVVGLHTEAFF

v_gene: TRBV28
abundance: -
j_gene: TRBJ2-7
d_gene: -
CDR3nt: TGTGCCAGCAGTTTACCTTCATCGGGGGCCGCAGGCGAGCAGTACTTC
CDR3aa: CASSLPSSGAAGEQYF

v_gene: TRBV6-5
abundance: -
j_gene: TRBJ2-7
d_gene: -
CDR3nt: TGTGCCAGCAGTTACTCAACAGGGACCTCCTACGAGCAGTACTTC
CDR3aa: CASSYSTGTSYEQYF

v_gene: TRBV7-2
abundance: once
j_gene: TRBJ2-5
d_gene: -
CDR3nt: TGTGCCAGCAGCCCCGCTAGAAGCCAAGAGACCCAGTACTTC
CDR3aa: CASSPARSQETQYF

v_gene: TRBV30
abundance: -
j_gene: TRBJ2-1
d_gene: TRBD2
CDR3nt: TGTGCCTGGAAAGAGAAGAGACTAGCGGGAGCCAGGGAGCAGTTCTTC
CDR3aa: CAWKEKRLAGAREQFF

v_gene: TRBV29-1
abundance: -
j_gene: TRBJ2-7
d_gene: TRBD2
CDR3nt: TGCAGCGTTGAAGGGGGGGGAGTTGGCGGGAGATTGTACGAGCAGTACTTC
CDR3aa: CSVEGGGVGGRLYEQYF

v_gene: TRBV28
abundance: -
j_gene: TRBJ1-1
d_gene: -
CDR3nt: TGTGCCAGCAGTGAGGAGTTTGAAGCTTTCTTT
CDR3aa: CASSEEFEAFF

v_gene: TRBV5-1
abundance: -
j_gene: TRBJ1-2
d_gene: TRBD1
CDR3nt: TGCGCCAGCAGCTCTGGAGGGTCCGGGACAGCTAACTATGGCTACACCTTC
CDR3aa: CASSSGGSGTANYGYTF

v_gene: TRBV18
abundance: -
j_gene: TRBJ1-2
d_gene: TRBD1
CDR3nt: TGTGCCAGCTCACCAGCCCCGGGACAGGGACGCGGCTACACCTTC
CDR3aa: CASSPAPGQGRGYTF

v_gene: TRBV24-1
abundance: -
j_gene: TRBJ1-2
d_gene: TRBD1
CDR3nt: TGTGCCACCAGTGATTCGGGACAGGGTATTGGCTACACCTTC
CDR3aa: CATSDSGQGIGYTF

v_gene: TRBV11-3
abundance: once
j_gene: TRBJ2-1
d_gene: TRBD2
CDR3nt: TGTGCCAGCAGCCGATTTAGAGCGGGAGGGCTCAATGAGCAGTTCTTC
CDR3aa: CASSRFRAGGLNEQFF

v_gene: TRBV28
abundance: -
j_gene: TRBJ2-7
d_gene: -
CDR3nt: TGTGCCAGCAGTTTACCTCAAAGCTCCTACGAGCAGTACTTC
CDR3aa: CASSLPQSSYEQYF

v_gene: TRBV11-3
abundance: -
j_gene: TRBJ1-2
d_gene: TRBD1
CDR3nt: TGTGCCAGCAGCTTAAGGGGACAGGGGGCAAACTATGGCTACACCTTC
CDR3aa: CASSLRGQGANYGYTF

v_gene: TRBV2
abundance: -
j_gene: TRBJ1-5
d_gene: -
CDR3nt: TGTGCCAGCAGTGAGGGGAGCAGCAATCAGCCCCAGCATTTT
CDR3aa: CASSEGSSNQPQHF

v_gene: TRBV5-1
abundance: -
j_gene: TRBJ1-1
d_gene: TRBD1
CDR3nt: TGCGCCAGCAGCCCTACAGGGGGGCTCACTGAAGCTTTCTTT
CDR3aa: CASSPTGGLTEAFF

v_gene: TRBV5-1
abundance: few
j_gene: TRBJ1-3
d_gene: -
CDR3nt: TGCGCCAGCAGCTTGGACAGGACCCCTGGAAACACCATATATTTT
CDR3aa: CASSLDRTPGNTIYF

v_gene: TRBV7-3
abundance: -
j_gene: TRBJ1-2
d_gene: -
CDR3nt: TGTGCCAGCAGCTTAAATCCCCGGGGAGGGAACTATGGCTACACCTTC
CDR3aa: CASSLNPRGGNYGYTF

v_gene: TRBV5-1
abundance: -
j_gene: TRBJ2-1
d_gene: -
CDR3nt: TGCGCCAGCAGCTCGGGACTGTACAATGAGCAGTTCTTC
CDR3aa: CASSSGLYNEQFF

v_gene: TRBV19
abundance: few
j_gene: TRBJ1-5
d_gene: -
CDR3nt: TGTGCCAGTAGTCCCGAAATGGGGAGCAATCAGCCCCAGCATTTT
CDR3aa: CASSPEMGSNQPQHF

v_gene: TRBV4-1
abundance: -
j_gene: TRBJ1-3
d_gene: -
CDR3nt: TGCGCCAGCAGCCAAGGGACAGCTCGTGGAAACACCATATATTTT
CDR3aa: CASSQGTARGNTIYF

v_gene: TRBV28
abundance: -
j_gene: TRBJ1-3
d_gene: TRBD1
CDR3nt: TGTGCCAGCAGTGGGCCCGAGACAGGGAGCTTCCGTGGAAACACCATATATTTT
CDR3aa: CASSGPETGSFRGNTIYF

v_gene: TRBV5-1
abundance: -
j_gene: TRBJ2-5
d_gene: TRBD1
CDR3nt: TGCGCCAGCAGCTTGGGGACCGGGACAGAAGAGACCCAGTACTTC
CDR3aa: CASSLGTGTEETQYF

v_gene: TRBV14
abundance: -
j_gene: TRBJ2-3
d_gene: -
CDR3nt: TGTGCCAGCAGCCCACGTTTTATCACAGATACGCAGTATTTT
CDR3aa: CASSPRFITDTQYF

v_gene: TRBV4-3
abundance: -
j_gene: TRBJ1-2
d_gene: TRBD1
CDR3nt: TGCGCCAGCAGCCAAGATTGGGGACAGGATGCGACCTATGGCTACACCTTC
CDR3aa: CASSQDWGQDATYGYTF

v_gene: TRBV11-3
abundance: -
j_gene: TRBJ1-1
d_gene: -
CDR3nt: TGTGCCAGCAGCCCGATACGGGTTAACACTGAAGCTTTCTTT
CDR3aa: CASSPIRVNTEAFF

v_gene: TRBV16
abundance: -
j_gene: TRBJ1-4
d_gene: -
CDR3nt: TGTGCCAGCAGCCAATCGGCCAGGACCCTTAATGAAAAACTGTTTTTT
CDR3aa: CASSQSARTLNEKLFF

v_gene: TRBV18
abundance: once
j_gene: TRBJ1-2
d_gene: -
CDR3nt: TGTGCCAGCTCACCAGGGGAGGGGCTATACTATGGCTACACCTTC
CDR3aa: CASSPGEGLYYGYTF

v_gene: TRBV30
abundance: -
j_gene: TRBJ2-2
d_gene: -
CDR3nt: TGTGCCTGGAGTAGGGGGGACACCGGGGAGCTGTTTTTT
CDR3aa: CAWSRGDTGELFF

v_gene: TRBV30
abundance: once
j_gene: TRBJ2-3
d_gene: -
CDR3nt: TGTGCCTCCGGACACCAGGCAGATACGCAGTATTTT
CDR3aa: CASGHQADTQYF

v_gene: TRBV3-1/TRBV3-2
abundance: -
j_gene: TRBJ2-3
d_gene: -
CDR3nt: TGTGCCAGCAGCTTGACCTACACAGATACGCAGTATTTT
CDR3aa: CASSLTYTDTQYF

v_gene: TRBV28
abundance: few
j_gene: TRBJ2-7
d_gene: -
CDR3nt: TGTGCCAGCAGACCTTTTACGGGAATCTCCTACGAGCAGTACTTC
CDR3aa: CASRPFTGISYEQYF

v_gene: TRBV3-1/TRBV3-2
abundance: -
j_gene: TRBJ1-5
d_gene: -
CDR3nt: TGTGCCAGCAGCCCGGCCCCCCAGCTCAATCAGCCCCAGCATTTT
CDR3aa: CASSPAPQLNQPQHF

v_gene: TRBV7-3
abundance: -
j_gene: TRBJ2-2
d_gene: TRBD2
CDR3nt: TGTGCCAGCAGCCGGGGACTAGCTTTAGTCGGGGAGCTGTTTTTT
CDR3aa: CASSRGLALVGELFF

v_gene: TRBV5-4
abundance: -
j_gene: TRBJ1-5
d_gene: TRBD1
CDR3nt: TGTGCCAGCAGCTTGGGGACAGGGGATCAGCCCCAGCATTTT
CDR3aa: CASSLGTGDQPQHF

v_gene: TRBV6-5
abundance: -
j_gene: TRBJ1-2
d_gene: TRBD1
CDR3nt: TGTGCCAGCAGTCACCGGGACAGGGCGAGGAATGGCTACACCTTC
CDR3aa: CASSHRDRARNGYTF

v_gene: TRBV11-2
abundance: -
j_gene: TRBJ2-4
d_gene: -
CDR3nt: TGTGCCAGCAGCCAAGTGGTCATTCAGTACTTC
CDR3aa: CASSQVVIQYF

v_gene: TRBV5-8
abundance: -
j_gene: TRBJ2-1
d_gene: -
CDR3nt: TGTGCCAGCAGCTCTGTCCGGACTACTCGGAATCCGAATCTGCAGTTCTTC
CDR3aa: CASSSVRTTRNPNLQFF

v_gene: TRBV29-1
abundance: once
j_gene: TRBJ2-5
d_gene: -
CDR3nt: TGCAGCGTTCGACGGAACCAAGAGACCCAGTACTTC
CDR3aa: CSVRRNQETQYF

v_gene: TRBV7-2
abundance: -
j_gene: TRBJ2-2
d_gene: -
CDR3nt: TGTGCCAGCAGCCAGACCAGGAACACCGGGGAGCTGTTTTTT
CDR3aa: CASSQTRNTGELFF

v_gene: TRBV6-5
abundance: once
j_gene: TRBJ2-7
d_gene: TRBD2
CDR3nt: TGTGCCAGCAGCCGGACTAGCGGCGGGTACGAGCAGTACTTC
CDR3aa: CASSRTSGGYEQYF

v_gene: TRBV19
abundance: -
j_gene: TRBJ2-1
d_gene: -
CDR3nt: TGTGCCAGTAGTATCGGGACCCATGCATACAATGAGCAGTTCTTC
CDR3aa: CASSIGTHAYNEQFF

v_gene: TRBV7-3
abundance: once
j_gene: TRBJ2-6
d_gene: -
CDR3nt: TGTGCCAGCAGGGCATCTGGGGCCAACGTCCTGACTTTC
CDR3aa: CASRASGANVLTF